These 14 T cell receptor beta chains came from one sample sequenced in a study of T cell clonality in common variable immunodeficiency. Study results and caveats: Common variable immunodeficiency TCR beta sequences reportedly had fewer deletions and N-nucleotide insertions.

The antigens for these receptors are not known. Clones were sequenced by immunoSEQ multiplex PCR, and TCRdb holds only the in-frame ones, with some missing. In total the sample includes roughly 13,000 clones, none of them seen once. Sequencing was performed on peripheral blood mononuclear cells. Receptors were obtained from a human donor with common variable immunodeficiency.

Turning to this clone: The read is 3 residues too short to cover the CDR3 end, so that end is filled in from the germline J gene. The genes are TRBV30 and TRBJ1-6; D perhaps matches TRBD1 (5 bases). CDR1 and CDR2 from the germline V gene are GTSNPN and SVGIG (reference sequence). The CDR3 runs to 13 residues. The ends were cut back, 7 bases at V and 4 bases at J, with 11 bases in the middle. CDR3 DNA (partial): TGTGCCTCACGGGGGAATTATAATTCACCC. Its translation: CASRGNYNSP. The CDR3 in full is CASRGNYNSPLHF.

This clone occurred a few times. The read falls 3 residues short of the CDR3 end, and the missing part is taken from the germline J gene. This chain uses TRBV30 with TRBJ1-2, with D possibly being TRBD1 (6 bases). From germline, CDR1 is GTSNPN and CDR2 SVGIG (reference sequence). V was shortened by 2 bases and J by 5 bases, with 12 bases between the two germline ends. There are 13 residues in the CDR3. The CDR3 here is CAWSTTGKYGYTF. The DNA read from the CDR3 is TGTGCCTGGAGTACGACAGGAAAGTATGGC.

Of note for this clone: Sequencing ends 3 residues short of the CDR3 end; the germline J gene provides the rest. This chain joins TRBV19 and TRBJ1-2; TRBD1 might be the D (6 bases). The CDR3 has 12 amino acids. From germline, CDR1 is LNHDA and CDR2 SQIVND (reference sequence). V was shortened by 7 bases and J by 2 bases, with 8 bases between the two germline ends. Incomplete CDR3 DNA: TGTGCCAGTATCCAGGGGAACTATGGC. It codes for CASIQGNYG. The CDR3 as a whole reads CASIQGNYGYTF.

For this clone: The read terminates 3 residues before the CDR3 end, so the remaining end is supplied by the germline J gene. In the same sample, other DNA sequences code for this CDR3. The rearrangement joins TRBV18 to TRBJ2-7, with 11 bases that match TRBD1. The CDR3 runs 15 residues. J lost 2 bases, V lost 2 bases, and 2 bases had no gene match. Germline V gene lookup returns CDR1 KGHSH and CDR2 LQKENI. This CDR3 reads CASSPGGQGAYEQYF. The sequenced part of the CDR3 DNA is TGTGCCAGCTCACCAGGGGGACAGGGGGCCTACGAG.

CDR3 in amino acids: CASSLNGEQYF. The covered CDR3 bases are TGTGCCAGCAGCCTCAACGGCGAG. The chain has TRBV7-2 and TRBJ2-7; D not certain. The read ends 3 residues early relative to the CDR3; the germline J gene fills the gap. Deletions cut 5 bases from V and 6 bases from J, with 8 bases between. CDR3 length: 11 amino acids. CDR1 and CDR2 from the germline V gene are SGHTA and FQGNSA.

This clone occurred a few times. The DNA read from the CDR3 is TGTGCCAGCACAGTAACCTACGAG. Translated, it gives CASTVTYE. The full-length CDR3 reads as CASTVTYEQYF. The chain employs TRBV2 and TRBJ2-7; D is undetermined. Sequencing ends 3 residues short of the CDR3 end; the germline J gene provides the rest. V lost 7 bases to trimming and J lost 2 bases, with 6 bases between them. The germline V gene encodes CDR1 SNHLY and CDR2 FYNNEI. The CDR3 totals 11 residues.

This clone was detected a few times. The CDR3 goes on 3 residues after the read ends, and that part is filled in from the germline J gene. The chain recombines TRBV6-2 or TRBV6-3 with TRBJ2-7; D not resolved. The CDR3 loop spans 12 amino acids. Germline lookup yields CDR1 MNHEY and CDR2 SVGEGT. V lost 3 bases, J lost 2 bases, and 5 bases lay in between. The CDR3 DNA, read in part, is TGTGCCAGCAGTTATCCCGCCTACGAG. It yields the protein CASSYPAYE. The full CDR3 protein reads CASSYPAYEQYF.

This clone has just a few counts. The read terminates 3 residues before the CDR3 end, so the remaining end is supplied by the germline J gene. J is TRBJ2-3 and V is TRBV13, with D possibly being TRBD2 (5 bases). The germline V gene has CDR1 PRHDT and CDR2 FYEKMQ (reference sequence). The CDR3 is 13 residues long. V lost 2 bases and J lost 7, with 10 bases in between. The CDR3 loop reads CASSLPGVNTQYF. Partial CDR3 DNA: TGTGCCAGCAGCTTACCCGGGGTAAATACG. The entire variable domain, with the rest obtained from reference TRBV13 and TRBJ2-3, is as follows: AAGVIQSPRHLIKEKRETATLKCYPIPRHDTVYWYQQGPGQDPQFLISFYEKMQSDKGSIPDRFSAQQFSDYHSELNMSSLELGDSALYFCASSLPGVNTQYFGPGTRLTVL.

This clone occurred many times. The read terminates 3 residues before the CDR3 end, so the remaining end is supplied by the germline J gene. The chain joins TRBV5-1 to TRBJ1-1; D unclear. Germline assignment: CDR1 SGHRS and CDR2 YFSETQ. The V end lost 0 bases, the J end lost 1 base, and 10 bases lay between the germline ends. The CDR3 is 15 residues long. CDR3: CASSLAVGENTEAFF. Incomplete CDR3 DNA: TGCGCCAGCAGCTTGGCCGTGGGCGAGAACACTGAA.

Points on this clone: The read falls 3 residues short of the CDR3 end, and the missing part is taken from the germline J gene. J is TRBJ1-2 and V is TRBV30, with 8 bases that match TRBD1. The CDR3 length is 17 residues. Germline assignment: CDR1 GTSNPN and CDR2 SVGIG (reference sequence). The CDR3 DNA, read in part, is TGTGCCTGGAGTGTCGCGGCTAATACTCAGGGGGCGAGGGGC. Protein: CAWSVAANTQGARG. The complete CDR3 sequence is CAWSVAANTQGARGYTF.

This clone was found a few times. The CDR3 goes on 3 residues after the read ends, and that part is filled in from the germline J gene. V usage is TRBV7-2 and J usage is TRBJ2-1; D is perhaps TRBD1 (6 bases). CDR1 is SGHTA, CDR2 FQGNSA, per germline. Trimming cost V 5 bases and J 7 bases, with 15 bases left between them. The CDR3 consists of 14 residues. The CDR3 is CASSQITGYNEQFF. The sequenced part of the CDR3 DNA is TGTGCCAGCAGCCAAATTACAGGGTATAATGAG.

This clone has only a few counts. From the germline J gene comes the end of the CDR3, since the read stops 3 residues before it. The chain combines TRBV18 with TRBJ2-5, with a tentative D call TRBD2 (6 bases). Germline CDR1 reads KGHSH; CDR2 reads LQKENI. With 5 bases removed from V and 2 bases from J, the gap between germline ends came to 12 bases. The CDR3 contains 14 residues. The CDR3 bases that were read are TGTGCCAGCTCAGAGGGACTGAGACAAGAGACC. It codes for CASSEGLRQET. The complete CDR3 protein is CASSEGLRQETQYF.

This clone was counted a few times. The CDR3 end is not reached by the read, which stops 3 residues before it; the germline J gene fills it in. The chain combines TRBV7-9 with TRBJ2-7; 10 nucleotides line up with TRBD1. J was trimmed by 6 bases and V by 5 bases; bases with no gene match: 4. The germline gives CDR1 SEHNR, CDR2 FQNEAQ (reference sequence). The CDR3 sequence is 13 residues long. The CDR3 loop reads CASSTGTGVEQYF. The sequenced part of the CDR3 DNA is TGTGCCAGCAGCACCGGGACAGGGGTCGAG.

With regard to this clone: The CDR3 end is not reached by the read, which stops 3 residues before it; the germline J gene fills it in. The chain carries TRBV2 and TRBJ2-7; D tentatively reads TRBD1 or TRBD2 (5 bases each). Germline-derived CDR1 and CDR2 are SNHLY and FYNNEI. The length of the CDR3 is 16 residues. V lost 0 bases to trimming and J lost 1 base, with 13 bases between them. Partial CDR3 DNA: TGTGCCAGCAGTGAAGCGCGGTTGAGGGGATCCTACGAG. Protein sequence: CASSEARLRGSYE. The entire CDR3 is CASSEARLRGSYEQYF. Full variable domain (rest looked up from reference TRBV2 and TRBJ2-7): EPEVTQTPSHQVTQMGQEVILRCVPISNHLYFYWYRQILGQKVEFLVSFYNNEISEKSEIFDDQFSVERPDGSNFTLKIRSTKLEDSAMYFCASSEARLRGSYEQYFGPGTRLTVT.